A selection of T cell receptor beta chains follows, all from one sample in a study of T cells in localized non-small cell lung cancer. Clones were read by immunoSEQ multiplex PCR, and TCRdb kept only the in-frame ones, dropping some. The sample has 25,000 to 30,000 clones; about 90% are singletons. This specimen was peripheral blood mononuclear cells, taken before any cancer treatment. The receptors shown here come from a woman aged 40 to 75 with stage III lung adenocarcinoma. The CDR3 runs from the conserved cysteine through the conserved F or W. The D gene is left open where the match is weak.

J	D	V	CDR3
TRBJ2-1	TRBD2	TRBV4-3	CASSQELAEYNEQFF
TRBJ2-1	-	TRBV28	CASSLPRGAGNEQFF
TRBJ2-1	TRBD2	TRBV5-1	CASSPNAVAGLDNEQFF
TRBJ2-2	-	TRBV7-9	CASSLAPGAGELFF
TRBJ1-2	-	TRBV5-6	CASGLLYGYTF
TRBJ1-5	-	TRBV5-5	CASSLGGSSNQPQHF
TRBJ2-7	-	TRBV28	CASSLSRQKQYF
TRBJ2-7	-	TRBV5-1	CASSPDGLAYEQYF
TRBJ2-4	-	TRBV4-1	CASSQENTIGIQYF
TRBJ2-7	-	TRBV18	CASSPTDSQFPYEQYF
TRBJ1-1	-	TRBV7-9	CASSYIQGFYTEAFF
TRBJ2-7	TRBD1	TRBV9	CASSATGTGVHEQYF
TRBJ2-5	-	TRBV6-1	CASSETPTGPKETQYF
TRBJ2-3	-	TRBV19	CASSIEEADTQYF
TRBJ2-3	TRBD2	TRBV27	CASSCPTSGGITSTDTQYF
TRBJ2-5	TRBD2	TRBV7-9	CASSLSGGIQETQYF
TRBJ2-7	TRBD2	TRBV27	CASSSHGGSGEQYF
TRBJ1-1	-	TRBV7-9	CASSSLDRKNTEAFF
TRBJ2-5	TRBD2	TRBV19	CASSTGTSGRVETQYF
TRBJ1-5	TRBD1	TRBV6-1	CASSERGQRGDQPQHF
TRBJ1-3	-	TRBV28	CASSLTLGSSGNTIYF
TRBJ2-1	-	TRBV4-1	CASSRPPYNEQFF
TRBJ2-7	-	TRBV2	CASIWGGSQGEQYF
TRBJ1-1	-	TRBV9	CASSPEGERGTEAFF
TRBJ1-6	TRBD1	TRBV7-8	CASSSWGGTGSNSPLHF
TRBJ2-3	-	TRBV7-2	CASSLQITDTQYF
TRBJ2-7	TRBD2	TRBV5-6	CASSLAGALSYEQYF
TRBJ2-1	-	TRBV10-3	CAISESSVYNKQFF
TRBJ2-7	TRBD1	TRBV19	CASSIALGQVLEQYF
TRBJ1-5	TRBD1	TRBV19	CASSSQGDQPQHF
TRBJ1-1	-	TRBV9	CASSLSGAEMNTEAFF
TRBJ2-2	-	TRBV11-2	CASSLGFYTGELFF
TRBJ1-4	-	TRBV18	CASSKQGGEKLFF
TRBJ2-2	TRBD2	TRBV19	CASSYKGLAGVGSVRTGELFF
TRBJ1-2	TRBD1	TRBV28	CASSYGGDSSDGYGYTF
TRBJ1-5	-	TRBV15	CATSRDRWQNSNQPQHF
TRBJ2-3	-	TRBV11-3	CASSFRGTDTQYF
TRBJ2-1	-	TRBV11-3	CASSETGRVQFF
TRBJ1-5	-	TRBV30	CGFSRVGGNQPQHF
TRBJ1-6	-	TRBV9	CASSVSVVANSPLHF
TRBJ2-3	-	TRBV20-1	CSARGPDTQYF
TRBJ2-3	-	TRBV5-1	CASSMGSDTDTQYF
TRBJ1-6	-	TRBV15	CATSSGLASPLHF
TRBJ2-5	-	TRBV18	CASSRQGHPQETQYF
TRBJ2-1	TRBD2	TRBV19	CASKDEPGLAGNNEQFF
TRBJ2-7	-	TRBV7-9	CASSLAPGVSEQYF
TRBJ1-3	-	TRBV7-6	CASSLGGVGNTIYF
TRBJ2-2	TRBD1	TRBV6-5	CASSLQGAGNTGELFF
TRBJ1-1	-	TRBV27	CASTPRDRGDKEAFF
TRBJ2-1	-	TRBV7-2	CASSLEITHEQFF
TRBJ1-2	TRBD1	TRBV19	CASTDRGLWYGYTF
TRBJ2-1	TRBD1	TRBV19	CASSITGGYNEQFF
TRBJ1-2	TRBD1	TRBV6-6	CASSYRQGMNYGYTF
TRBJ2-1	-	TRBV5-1	CASSLGPKYNEQFF
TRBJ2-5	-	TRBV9	CASSVAGRGRETQYF